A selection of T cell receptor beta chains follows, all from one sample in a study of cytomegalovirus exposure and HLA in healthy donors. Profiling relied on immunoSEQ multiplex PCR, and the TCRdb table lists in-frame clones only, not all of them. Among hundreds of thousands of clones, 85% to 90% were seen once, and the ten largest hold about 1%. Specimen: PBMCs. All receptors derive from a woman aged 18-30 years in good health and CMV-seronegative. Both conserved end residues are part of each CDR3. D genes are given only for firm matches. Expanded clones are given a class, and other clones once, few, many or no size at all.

CDR3: CASRGASGNTIYF; DNA: TGTGCCAGCAGGGGGGCTTCTGGAAACACCATATATTTT; length: 13; J: TRBJ1-3; size: once; V: TRBV7-8; D: -
CDR3: CTSRPVQRGVEEQYF; DNA: TGCACCAGCAGGCCCGTCCAGCGGGGAGTTGAGGAGCAGTACTTC; length: 15; J: TRBJ2-7; size: -; V: TRBV1; D: -
CDR3: CASSPRGLENEQFF; DNA: TGTGCCAGCAGCCCTAGGGGGTTAGAAAATGAGCAGTTCTTC; length: 14; J: TRBJ2-1; size: -; V: TRBV5-4; D: -
CDR3: CASSSTGYGQETQYF; DNA: TGTGCCAGCAGCTCGACAGGGTATGGCCAAGAGACCCAGTACTTC; length: 15; J: TRBJ2-5; size: -; V: TRBV7-2; D: TRBD1
CDR3: CASSLSRSVNTEAFF; DNA: TGTGCCAGCAGCTTATCCCGATCAGTGAACACTGAAGCTTTCTTT; length: 15; J: TRBJ1-1; size: once; V: TRBV7-2; D: -
CDR3: CASSLAGGVGTF; DNA: TGCGCCAGCAGCTTGGCCGGGGGGGTAGGGACCTTC; length: 12; J: TRBJ1-2; size: -; V: TRBV5-1; D: -
CDR3: CASSQESGSRGFTDTQYF; DNA: TGTGCCAGCAGCCAAGAATCCGGGAGCCGCGGTTTCACAGATACGCAGTATTTT; length: 18; J: TRBJ2-3; size: -; V: TRBV4-2; D: -
CDR3: CASSLREVAGYEQYF; DNA: TGTGCCAGCAGCTTACGGGAAGTAGCGGGTTACGAGCAGTACTTC; length: 15; J: TRBJ2-7; size: -; V: TRBV11-3; D: TRBD2
CDR3: CAWSGSVATDTQYF; DNA: TGTGCCTGGAGTGGCTCAGTCGCTACAGATACGCAGTATTTT; length: 14; J: TRBJ2-3; size: -; V: TRBV30; D: -
CDR3: CASSHRGARGNEQFF; DNA: TGTGCCAGCAGCCACCGGGGGGCGCGGGGAAATGAGCAGTTCTTC; length: 15; J: TRBJ2-1; size: -; V: TRBV11-2; D: -
CDR3: CASSQVGPPSQYF; DNA: TGTGCCAGCAGCCAAGTTGGCCCCCCTTCGCAGTATTTT; length: 13; J: TRBJ2-3; size: once; V: TRBV14; D: -
CDR3: CASSSGTGGYEQYF; DNA: TGTGCCAGCAGCTCAGGGACAGGGGGCTACGAGCAGTACTTC; length: 14; J: TRBJ2-7; size: -; V: TRBV21-1; D: -
CDR3: CASSLGPVNTGELFF; DNA: TGTGCCAGCAGCTTGGGTCCAGTTAACACCGGGGAGCTGTTTTTT; length: 15; J: TRBJ2-2; size: -; V: TRBV5-5; D: -
CDR3: CAISSDPGRYNEQFF; DNA: TGTGCCATCAGTTCGGACCCAGGGAGGTACAATGAGCAGTTCTTC; length: 15; J: TRBJ2-1; size: -; V: TRBV10-3; D: -
CDR3: CASSLGTLMNTEAFF; DNA: TGTGCCAGCAGCTTGGGGACTCTCATGAACACTGAAGCTTTCTTT; length: 15; J: TRBJ1-1; size: -; V: TRBV5-6; D: -
CDR3: CASRRSGGTYEQYF; DNA: TGTGCCAGCAGACGTAGCGGGGGGACCTACGAGCAGTACTTC; length: 14; J: TRBJ2-7; size: -; V: TRBV13; D: TRBD2
CDR3: CSASETGGYTF; DNA: TGCAGTGCTAGTGAGACAGGTGGCTACACCTTC; length: 11; J: TRBJ1-2; size: -; V: TRBV20-1; D: -
CDR3: CASSLAPVLDTQYF; DNA: TGTGCCAGCAGCTTGGCCCCTGTCTTGGATACGCAGTATTTT; length: 14; J: TRBJ2-3; size: once; V: TRBV5-4; D: -
CDR3: CAWSVLRSGSTDTQYF; DNA: TGTGCCTGGAGTGTACTCCGAAGCGGTAGCACAGATACGCAGTATTTT; length: 16; J: TRBJ2-3; size: -; V: TRBV30; D: -
CDR3: CASRPTGAEAFF; DNA: TGTGCCAGCAGACCTACAGGGGCTGAAGCTTTCTTT; length: 12; J: TRBJ1-1; size: -; V: TRBV6-5; D: TRBD1
CDR3: CASSLRQGAAETQYF; DNA: TGTGCCAGCAGTCTTCGACAGGGGGCCGCGGAGACCCAGTACTTC; length: 15; J: TRBJ2-5; size: -; V: TRBV7-9; D: TRBD1
CDR3: CASSLDRGINSGELFF; DNA: TGCGCCAGCAGCTTGGATCGGGGTATTAATTCCGGGGAGCTGTTTTTT; length: 16; J: TRBJ2-2; size: once; V: TRBV5-1; D: -
CDR3: CASSPKGLLALQETQYF; DNA: TGTGCCAGCAGCCCAAAAGGCCTACTAGCCCTTCAAGAGACCCAGTACTTC; length: 17; J: TRBJ2-5; size: -; V: TRBV14; D: -
CDR3: CAWSTLGQVQETQYF; DNA: TGTGCCTGGAGTACTTTGGGGCAGGTCCAAGAGACCCAGTACTTC; length: 15; J: TRBJ2-5; size: once; V: TRBV30; D: -
CDR3: CSVGGASNQPQHF; DNA: TGCAGCGTTGGCGGGGCCAGCAATCAGCCCCAGCATTTT; length: 13; J: TRBJ1-5; size: few; V: TRBV29-1; D: -
CDR3: CASSPVGQMNTEAFF; DNA: TGTGCCAGCAGCCCAGTAGGACAGATGAACACTGAAGCTTTCTTT; length: 15; J: TRBJ1-1; size: -; V: TRBV9; D: -
CDR3: CASSLGGDRRGYGYTF; DNA: TGTGCCAGCAGCTTGGGGGGGGACAGAAGAGGATATGGCTACACCTTC; length: 16; J: TRBJ1-2; size: -; V: TRBV5-4; D: TRBD1
CDR3: CASSMAGDGYNEQFF; DNA: TGTGCCAGCTCTATGGCGGGGGATGGATACAATGAGCAGTTCTTC; length: 15; J: TRBJ2-1; size: -; V: TRBV6-4; D: TRBD2
CDR3: CASSLRGGTGRYGNQPQHF; DNA: TGTGCCAGCAGCTTAAGGGGAGGGACCGGACGGTATGGCAATCAGCCCCAGCATTTT; length: 19; J: TRBJ1-5; size: -; V: TRBV7-6; D: -
CDR3: CASRYLAGGTYNEQFF; DNA: TGCGCCAGCAGGTACTTAGCGGGAGGGACCTACAATGAGCAGTTCTTC; length: 16; J: TRBJ2-1; size: -; V: TRBV4-3; D: TRBD2
CDR3: CASSLQGAVGYTF; DNA: TGTGCCAGCAGCTTGCAGGGGGCTGTTGGCTACACCTTC; length: 13; J: TRBJ1-2; size: once; V: TRBV7-2; D: TRBD1
CDR3: CASSPGQGGSTGELFF; DNA: TGCGCCAGCAGCCCGGGACAGGGGGGAAGCACCGGGGAGCTGTTTTTT; length: 16; J: TRBJ2-2; size: -; V: TRBV5-1; D: TRBD1
CDR3: CASSSLRTSGGYQETQYF; DNA: TGTGCCAGCAGTTCCCTCAGGACTAGCGGGGGGTACCAAGAGACCCAGTACTTC; length: 18; J: TRBJ2-5; size: -; V: TRBV5-5; D: TRBD2
CDR3: CASSPIRDSNYGYTF; DNA: TGTGCCAGCAGCCCGATTCGGGACAGCAACTATGGCTACACCTTC; length: 15; J: TRBJ1-2; size: -; V: TRBV11-2; D: TRBD1
CDR3: CASRDRATEAFF; DNA: TGCGCCAGCAGAGACAGGGCCACTGAAGCTTTCTTT; length: 12; J: TRBJ1-1; size: -; V: TRBV5-1; D: TRBD1
CDR3: CASSSGSRTSIYEQYF; DNA: TGTGCCAGCAGCTCCGGTAGTAGGACTAGCATCTACGAGCAGTACTTC; length: 16; J: TRBJ2-7; size: -; V: TRBV11-3; D: TRBD2